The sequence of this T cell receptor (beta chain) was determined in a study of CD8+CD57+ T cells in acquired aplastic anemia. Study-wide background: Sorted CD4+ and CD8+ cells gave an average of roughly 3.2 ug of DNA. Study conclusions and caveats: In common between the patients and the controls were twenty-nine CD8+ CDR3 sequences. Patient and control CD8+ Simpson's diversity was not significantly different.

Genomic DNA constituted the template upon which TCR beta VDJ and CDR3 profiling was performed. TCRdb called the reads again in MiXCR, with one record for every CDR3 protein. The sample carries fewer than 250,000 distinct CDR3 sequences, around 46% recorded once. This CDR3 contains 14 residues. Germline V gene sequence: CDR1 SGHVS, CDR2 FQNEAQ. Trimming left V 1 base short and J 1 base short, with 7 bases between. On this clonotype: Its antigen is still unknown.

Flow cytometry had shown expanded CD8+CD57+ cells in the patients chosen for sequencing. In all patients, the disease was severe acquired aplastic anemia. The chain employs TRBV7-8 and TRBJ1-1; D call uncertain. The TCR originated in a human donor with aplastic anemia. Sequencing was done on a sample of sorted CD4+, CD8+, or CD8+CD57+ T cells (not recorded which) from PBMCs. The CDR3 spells CASSLGGKNTEAFF. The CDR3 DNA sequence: TGTGCCAGCAGCTTAGGCGGGAAGAACACTGAAGCTTTCTTT.